Listed below are T cell receptor beta chains from one sample, sequenced in a study of T cell responses to AZD1222 COVID-19 vaccine. Generated by immunoSEQ multiplex PCR, the TCRdb table keeps only in-frame clones and is missing some. Here the sample spans about 140,000 clones, 70% to 90% being singletons. This specimen consisted of peripheral blood, obtained on day 0 of AZD1222 vaccination. The receptors shown here come from an adult in good health. CDR3s include the opening cysteine and the closing phenylalanine or tryptophan. The D gene is left open where the match is weak. Where a row states a size, it is once, few, many or the class of an expanded clone; other rows omit it.

CDR3 protein,CDR3 DNA,clone size,D gene,J gene,V gene
CASSVPDIGNTIYF,TGTGCCAGCAGCGTCCCGGACATTGGAAACACCATATATTTT,-,-,TRBJ1-3,TRBV9
CASTKLAGDTGELFF,TGTGCCAGTACGAAACTAGCGGGGGACACCGGGGAGCTGTTTTTT,-,TRBD2,TRBJ2-2,TRBV19
CASRGQGVGEQFF,TGTGCCAGCAGGGGACAGGGGGTCGGTGAGCAGTTCTTC,-,TRBD1,TRBJ2-1,TRBV12-3/TRBV12-4
CAISGGHEGTNTEAFF,TGTGCCATCAGTGGGGGGCATGAGGGTACGAACACTGAAGCTTTCTTT,-,-,TRBJ1-1,TRBV10-3
CASSMTENQPQHF,TGTGCCAGCAGCATGACGGAGAATCAGCCCCAGCATTTT,-,-,TRBJ1-5,TRBV6-4
CASSPRGGYEQYF,TGTGCCAGCAGTCCAAGGGGCGGCTACGAGCAGTACTTC,-,-,TRBJ2-7,TRBV5-8
CASSLYGVETGTEAFF,TGTGCCAGCAGCTTATATGGGGTTGAGACAGGGACTGAAGCTTTCTTT,-,TRBD1,TRBJ1-1,TRBV7-3
CAISESSGEEEGAFF,TGTGCCATCAGTGAGTCGTCTGGAGAAGAGGAGGGGGCTTTCTTT,-,-,TRBJ1-1,TRBV10-3
CASSSGTSVNNEQFF,TGTGCCAGCTCGTCCGGGACTAGCGTTAACAATGAGCAGTTCTTC,once,TRBD2,TRBJ2-1,TRBV18
CASSGLALGQPQHF,TGTGCCAGCAGCGGACTGGCCCTGGGTCAGCCCCAGCATTTT,-,-,TRBJ1-5,TRBV7-9
CASSLGTEAFF,TGTGCCAGCAGCCTGGGTACTGAAGCTTTCTTT,-,-,TRBJ1-1,TRBV3-1/TRBV3-2
CASSPVGGSYNEQFF,TGTGCCAGCAGCCCCGTGGGTGGTTCCTACAATGAGCAGTTCTTC,-,-,TRBJ2-1,TRBV14
CASSPTHEGTNHDF,TGTGCCAGCAGCCCCACTCACGAGGGGACGAACCACGACTTC,-,-,TRBJ1-2,TRBV7-9
CASSVGTGPLGNTIYF,TGTGCCAGCAGTGTAGGGACAGGGCCACTCGGAAACACCATATATTTT,-,TRBD1,TRBJ1-3,TRBV25-1
CASSIVGGSNQPQHF,TGTGCCAGTAGTATAGTCGGGGGAAGCAATCAGCCCCAGCATTTT,-,-,TRBJ1-5,TRBV19
CASSPGSGSGGQGAFF,TGTGCCAGCAGCCCTGGGTCGGGGTCAGGGGGACAGGGAGCTTTCTTT,-,TRBD1,TRBJ1-1,TRBV28
CAWRPDREEYGYTF,TGTGCCTGGAGACCTGACAGGGAGGAATATGGCTACACCTTC,-,TRBD1,TRBJ1-2,TRBV30
CAWSVGSSSYNEQFF,TGTGCCTGGAGTGTGGGCTCCAGCTCCTACAATGAGCAGTTCTTC,-,-,TRBJ2-1,TRBV30
CASSQDGGAQYEQYF,TGTGCCAGCAGCCAAGATGGGGGAGCGCAGTACGAGCAGTACTTC,-,-,TRBJ2-7,TRBV4-2
CASSELAGSYNEQFF,TGTGCCAGCAGCGAACTAGCGGGTAGTTACAATGAGCAGTTCTTC,-,TRBD2,TRBJ2-1,TRBV11-3
CASSTLTGVGAFF,TGTGCCAGCAGCACCCTGACAGGGGTTGGGGCTTTCTTT,-,TRBD1,TRBJ1-1,TRBV5-4
CAISGQGPGNTIYF,TGTGCCATCAGTGGACAGGGACCTGGAAACACCATATATTTT,-,TRBD1,TRBJ1-3,TRBV10-3
CASSQELRLDVHTQYF,TGTGCCAGCAGCCAAGAGCTGCGCTTGGACGTACATACGCAGTATTTT,-,-,TRBJ2-3,TRBV4-2
CASSVEFRTSGNTIYF,TGTGCCAGCAGCGTAGAATTCCGGACCTCTGGAAACACCATATATTTT,-,-,TRBJ1-3,TRBV9
CSVGVSFNEQYF,TGCAGCGTGGGGGTCTCCTTTAACGAGCAGTACTTC,-,-,TRBJ2-7,TRBV29-1
CASGPGQGAFEQFF,TGCGCCAGCGGACCCGGACAGGGGGCGTTTGAGCAGTTCTTC,-,TRBD1,TRBJ2-1,TRBV5-1
CASSLDPHGELFF,TGCGCCAGCAGCTTGGATCCTCACGGGGAGCTGTTTTTT,-,-,TRBJ2-2,TRBV5-1
CASSQLTDNEQFF,TGTGCCAGCAGCCAATTGACTGACAATGAGCAGTTCTTC,-,-,TRBJ2-1,TRBV3-1/TRBV3-2
CASSFSRAEQFF,TGTGCCAGCAGTTTTTCGAGGGCTGAGCAGTTCTTC,-,-,TRBJ2-1,TRBV6-2/TRBV6-3
CASSHGRTSGNEQFF,TGTGCCAGCAGCCATGGACGGACTAGCGGGAATGAGCAGTTCTTC,-,TRBD2,TRBJ2-1,TRBV4-2
CASSLRQAIYNEQFF,TGTGCCAGCAGCTTAAGACAGGCCATTTACAATGAGCAGTTCTTC,-,-,TRBJ2-1,TRBV7-2
CASSVGVGGGEKLFF,TGTGCCAGCAGCGTAGGGGTGGGGGGAGGCGAAAAACTGTTTTTT,-,-,TRBJ1-4,TRBV9
CASSSPGTSGRDAQFF,TGTGCCAGCAGCTCACCCGGGACTAGCGGGAGGGATGCGCAGTTCTTC,-,TRBD2,TRBJ2-1,TRBV13
CSVVPMNTEAFF,TGCAGCGTTGTCCCCATGAACACTGAAGCTTTCTTT,-,-,TRBJ1-1,TRBV29-1
CASSQDRRGIYGYTF,TGTGCCAGCAGCCAAGATCGGAGGGGGATCTATGGCTACACCTTC,-,-,TRBJ1-2,TRBV14
CASSFSLSLGELFF,TGTGCCAGCAGTTTTTCGTTATCTCTGGGGGAGCTGTTTTTT,-,-,TRBJ2-2,TRBV27
CASSARYNEQFF,TGTGCCAGCAGCGCGCGATACAATGAGCAGTTCTTC,once,-,TRBJ2-1,TRBV21-1
CASSYSPRTSGINEQFF,TGTGCCAGCAGTTACTCCCCTCGGACTAGCGGGATAAATGAGCAGTTCTTC,-,TRBD2,TRBJ2-1,TRBV6-2/TRBV6-3
CASSEGQFYEQYF,TGTGCCAGTAGTGAGGGACAATTCTACGAGCAGTACTTC,-,-,TRBJ2-7,TRBV19
CASSSLTSGLYNEQFF,TGTGCCAGCAGCTCACTCACTAGCGGACTCTACAATGAGCAGTTCTTC,-,TRBD2,TRBJ2-1,TRBV3-1/TRBV3-2
CASSSLLLTSGGGDTQYF,TGTGCCAGCAGCTCCCTCCTTCTGACTAGCGGAGGCGGGGATACGCAGTATTTT,-,TRBD2,TRBJ2-3,TRBV7-9
CASSRTGGTEAFF,TGTGCCAGCAGCAGGACAGGGGGCACTGAAGCTTTCTTT,-,TRBD1,TRBJ1-1,TRBV7-2
CASSEKRGQVTNTEAFF,TGTGCCAGCAGTGAAAAGAGGGGACAGGTGACGAACACTGAAGCTTTCTTT,-,TRBD1,TRBJ1-1,TRBV6-1
CASSQTIAGYEQYF,TGCGCCAGCAGCCAAACGATAGCAGGCTACGAGCAGTACTTC,-,-,TRBJ2-7,TRBV4-3
CATEGLAGYNEQFF,TGTGCCACTGAAGGACTAGCGGGCTACAATGAGCAGTTCTTC,once,TRBD2,TRBJ2-1,TRBV10-3
CAWSVREPGELFF,TGTGCCTGGAGTGTACGGGAGCCCGGGGAGCTGTTTTTT,many,-,TRBJ2-2,TRBV30
CASSPWDRGSEKLFF,TGTGCCAGCAGTCCCTGGGACAGGGGATCTGAAAAACTGTTTTTT,-,TRBD1,TRBJ1-4,TRBV27
CASSQGARDTGELFF,TGCGCCAGCAGCCAAGGCGCCAGGGACACCGGGGAGCTGTTTTTT,-,-,TRBJ2-2,TRBV4-3
CASSLTGTRPFTDTQYF,TGTGCCAGCAGCCTTACCGGGACCAGGCCCTTCACAGATACGCAGTATTTT,-,-,TRBJ2-3,TRBV5-5
CASSPGGGDYGYTF,TGTGCCAGCAGCCCCGGAGGGGGTGACTATGGCTACACCTTC,few,-,TRBJ1-2,TRBV5-4